The 26 T cell receptor beta chains below were found in one sample sequenced in a study of T cell repertoires in cytomegalovirus infection. TCRdb redid the calling of the reads with MiXCR, one entry per CDR3 protein. There are some 150,000 distinct CDR3 sequences in the sample; about 6.3% occur only once, and about a sixth lies in the top ten. The sequenced material came from PBMCs. The receptors come from a human donor in good health (CMV status not recorded). Some clones in this sample may be carry-over from other donors' samples.

This clonotype has more than one count but fewer than ten. The genes are TRBV2 and TRBJ1-2; perhaps TRBD1 as D (5 bases). CDR1 is SNHLY and CDR2 is FYNNEI in the germline V gene. The CDR3 is 13 residues long. Trimming took off 2 bases at V and 7 bases at J, with 11 bases between the two ends. The chain's CDR3 is CASSEWGRGGYTF. Here the CDR3 DNA reads TGTGCCAGCAGTGAATGGGGCCGGGGTGGCTACACCTTC.

The table lists this clonotype with many counts. The rearrangement links TRBV7-2 to TRBJ2-3, with 9 positions matching TRBD2. The CDR3 loop spans 15 amino acids. V dropped 1 base and J dropped 5; count of bases not matched to a gene: 4. The germline V gene encodes CDR1 SGHTA and CDR2 FQGNSA. In nucleotides, the CDR3 is TGTGCCAGCAGCTTAGTTGCGGGGGGGGAAGATACGCAGTATTTT. Protein product: CASSLVAGGEDTQYF.

This clonotype was picked up many times. The chain combines TRBV7-2 with TRBJ1-1; TRBD1 agrees at 7 bases. The CDR3 totals 14 residues. Germline lookup yields CDR1 SGHTA and CDR2 FQGNSA. With 5 bases clipped from V and 3 bases from J, the junction kept 6 bases outside the gene matches. Here the CDR3 reads CASSPRGRYTEAFF. The CDR3 DNA reads as TGTGCCAGCAGCCCGAGGGGGCGGTACACTGAAGCTTTCTTT.

This clonotype was recorded at least ten times. This chain uses TRBV6-2 or TRBV6-3 with TRBJ2-4; D tentatively fits TRBD1 or TRBD2 (5 bases each). This CDR3 is built from 15 residues. V shed 7 bases and J shed 1 base, with 14 bases lying between them. Germline V gene lookup returns CDR1 MNHEY and CDR2 SVGEGT. The CDR3 sequence: CASTPLGVAKNIQYF. CDR3 nucleotides: TGTGCCAGCACCCCCTTGGGGGTGGCCAAAAACATTCAGTACTTC.

Many counts were recorded for this clonotype. The chain uses TRBV28 and TRBJ1-5, with 8 bases lining up with TRBD1. CDR3 length: 17 amino acids. With V trimmed by 2 bases and J by 2 bases, 8 bases remained unmatched. In germline, CDR1 is MDHEN, CDR2 SYDVKM. The CDR3 loop reads CASSLVWTGSGNQPQHF. Written as DNA, the CDR3 is TGTGCCAGCAGTTTAGTGTGGACAGGGTCGGGCAATCAGCCCCAGCATTTT.

Only a few counts were recorded for this clonotype. This rearrangement joins TRBV7-3 to TRBJ1-1; TRBD1 might be the D (6 bases). V lost 4 bases to trimming and J lost 5 bases, with 14 bases between them. The CDR3 contains 14 residues. Germline-derived CDR1 and CDR2 are SGHTA and FQGTGA. The CDR3 loop is CASSSKGVRTEAFF. The CDR3 nucleotides read TGTGCCAGCAGCTCAAAGGGGGTAAGGACTGAAGCTTTCTTT.

This clonotype was observed many times. This sequence joins TRBV7-8 and TRBJ2-1; tentative D call: TRBD2 (6 bases). This CDR3 spans 16 amino acids. Germline CDR1 and CDR2: SGHVS and FQNEAQ. Trimming shortened V by 3 bases and J by 7 bases, and 19 bases separated the two germline ends. The CDR3 DNA follows: TGTGCCAGCAGCTTGTGGGGGTCCGGGACTGGGAATGAGCAGTTCTTC. Protein sequence: CASSLWGSGTGNEQFF.

This clonotype was seen repeatedly, ten times or more. V and J are TRBV7-8 and TRBJ1-1, with TRBD1 as a possible D gene (5 bases). V lost 5 bases and J 6 bases, leaving 13 bases between the germline ends. Germline CDR1 is SGHVS and CDR2 is FQNEAQ. This CDR3 comprises 13 residues. DNA for the CDR3: TGTGCCAGCAGCCCCGATGGGGCTCCTGAAGCTTTCTTT. This codes for CASSPDGAPEAFF. The whole variable domain, remainder taken from reference TRBV7-8 and TRBJ1-1, is GAGVSQSPRYKVAKRGQDVALRCDPISGHVSLFWYQQALGQGPEFLTYFQNEAQLDKSGLPSDRFFAERPEGSVSTLKIQRTQQEDSAVYLCASSPDGAPEAFFGQGTRLTVV.

This clonotype was detected only a few times. The rearrangement uses TRBV12-3 or TRBV12-4 and TRBJ1-2; 7 bases line up with TRBD1. This CDR3 region has 14 residues. The V and J ends lost 1 base and 8 bases, in that order; junction bases with no gene match: 7. The CDR3: CASSLGAQGGGYTF. CDR3 nucleotides: TGTGCCAGCAGTTTAGGGGCTCAGGGGGGAGGCTACACCTTC.

Ten or more counts support this clonotype. The J gene is TRBJ2-4, the V gene TRBV7-2; a weak D match, TRBD1 (6 bases). CDR3 length: 17 amino acids. Looked up from germline, CDR1 is SGHTA and CDR2 is FQGNSA. With 5 bases removed from V and 1 base from J, the gap between germline ends came to 18 bases. The CDR3 DNA reads TGTGCCAGCAGCCGACTTGACAGGTTCCTGGCCAAAAACATTCAGTACTTC. It specifies CASSRLDRFLAKNIQYF.

This clonotype has ten or more counts. The chain has TRBV7-2 and TRBJ2-5, with D tentatively TRBD1 (6 bases). V lost 5 bases to trimming and J lost 2 bases, with 15 bases between them. This CDR3 is built from 15 residues. Germline CDR1 reads SGHTA; CDR2 reads FQGNSA. CDR3 bases: TGTGCCAGCAGCCCCCACAGGGTCAGTCAAGAGACCCAGTACTTC. This encodes CASSPHRVSQETQYF.

In its sample, this clonotype was seen many times. This chain links TRBV20-1 with TRBJ2-5; D unclear. Trimming cost V 7 bases and J 5 bases, with 20 bases left between them. The CDR3 runs to 14 residues. Looked up from germline, CDR1 is DFQATT and CDR2 is SNEGSKA (reference sequence). DNA of the CDR3: TGCAGTGTCGTTGGGGATCGGATTGGCGAGACCCAGTACTTC. Protein sequence: CSVVGDRIGETQYF.

This clonotype was recorded many times. The rearrangement links TRBV7-9 to TRBJ2-2; TRBD1 matches at 8 bases. Germline V gives CDR1 SEHNR, CDR2 FQNEAQ (reference sequence). This CDR3 comprises 15 residues. V lost 4 bases, J lost 8 bases, and 9 bases stayed unmatched. CDR3 nucleotides: TGTGCCAGCAGCTATACGACAGGGGCGCGAGGGGAGCTGTTTTTT. This sequence encodes CASSYTTGARGELFF.

This clonotype was counted at least ten times. One end of the junction varies from germline; a read error may be responsible. This chain links TRBV7-2 with TRBJ2-7; TRBD2 agrees at 9 bases. The CDR3 length is 12 residues. CDR1 and CDR2 (germline): SGHTA, FQGNSA. The chain's CDR3 is CASSLASGGPHF. The CDR3 DNA is TGTGCCAGCAGCTTAGCGAGCGGGGGGCCGCACTTC.

In this sample, this clonotype turned up many times. The chain uses TRBV7-3 and TRBJ1-1, with 7 positions matching TRBD1. The germline CDR1 and CDR2 sequences are SGHTA and FQGTGA. This CDR3 has 15 amino acids. V lost 6 bases and J lost 3; bases outside the gene matches: 10. Here the CDR3 DNA reads TGTGCCAGCAGTAGTGAAGGGGGCGCGGACACTGAAGCTTTCTTT. This encodes CASSSEGGADTEAFF.

In this sample, this clonotype turned up a few times. This chain links TRBV28 with TRBJ2-3; TRBD2 might be the D (6 bases). V lost 6 bases to trimming and J lost 2 bases, with 9 bases between them. Germline V gene lookup returns CDR1 MDHEN and CDR2 SYDVKM. This CDR3 comprises 13 residues. For the CDR3, the DNA is TGTGCCAGCAGACGGGGGACCACAGATACGCAGTATTTT. This codes for CASRRGTTDTQYF.

The sample holds many counts of this clonotype. This rearrangement joins TRBV4-3 to TRBJ2-1; TRBD1 matches 8 bases. V dropped 2 bases and J dropped 5; count of bases not matched to a gene: 17. The CDR3 length is 19 residues. Germline V gives CDR1 LGHNA, CDR2 YSLEER. CDR3 region: CASSQRTGFGRNTHNEQFF. The CDR3, as DNA: TGCGCCAGCAGCCAACGGACAGGGTTTGGCAGGAACACACACAATGAGCAGTTCTTC.

This clonotype showed up just a few times. This chain uses TRBV6-2 or TRBV6-3 with TRBJ2-1, with no clear D. Deletions cut 0 bases from V and 6 bases from J, with 6 bases between. Germline-derived CDR1 and CDR2 are MNHEY and SVGEGT. The CDR3 sequence is 13 residues long. The CDR3 DNA reads TGTGCCAGCAGTTACTCGAGTGGCAATGAGCAGTTCTTC. Translated: CASSYSSGNEQFF.

This clonotype was detected many times. V usage is TRBV6-6 and J usage is TRBJ1-4; 8 bases line up with TRBD1. The germline V gene has CDR1 MNHNY and CDR2 SVGAGI (reference sequence). V lost 2 bases to trimming and J lost 8 bases; unmatched junction nucleotides: 7. The CDR3 runs 15 residues. The CDR3 sequence: CASSYTVDRGEKLFF. Written as DNA, the CDR3 is TGTGCCAGCAGTTACACCGTCGACAGGGGAGAAAAACTGTTTTTT.

This clonotype showed up many times. The chain has TRBV20-1 and TRBJ1-5; no firm D call. Trimming stripped 0 bases from V and 0 bases from J, with 6 bases between. CDR1 is DFQATT, CDR2 SNEGSKA, per germline (reference sequence). CDR3 length: 14 residues. CDR3 sequence reads: CSARDVGSNQPQHF. CDR3 sequence (DNA): TGCAGTGCTAGAGATGTTGGTAGCAATCAGCCCCAGCATTTT.

The V and J genes are TRBV20-1 and TRBJ2-2; no clear D. Germline CDR1 DFQATT, CDR2 SNEGSKA (reference sequence). This CDR3 region has 14 residues. The germline V and J ends were trimmed by 3 bases and 0 bases, with 8 bases remaining between them. CDR3 in amino acids: CSASIQPNTGELFF. The CDR3 DNA reads TGCAGTGCTAGTATACAACCGAACACCGGGGAGCTGTTTTTT.

In this sample, this clonotype turned up many times. The chain is built from TRBV10-3 and TRBJ1-2, with TRBD1 as a possible D gene (5 bases). Germline V gene data show CDR1 as ENHRY and CDR2 as SYGVKD. This CDR3 comprises 15 residues. Trimming removed 0 bases from V and 5 bases from J, with 13 bases in between. The CDR3 here is CAISESQQELYGYTF. The CDR3 DNA sequence: TGTGCCATCAGTGAGTCTCAACAGGAACTATATGGCTACACCTTC.

This clonotype was detected ten times or more. J is TRBJ2-1 and V is TRBV19, with 8 bases lining up with TRBD2. With 8 bases clipped from V and 0 bases from J, the junction kept 15 bases outside the gene matches. The CDR3 sequence is 18 residues long. The germline V gene encodes CDR1 LNHDA and CDR2 SQIVND (reference sequence). The CDR3 DNA follows: TGTGCCAGTGGCGGCAGAGCGGGGGCCTCAGACTCCTACAATGAGCAGTTCTTC. The encoded protein is CASGGRAGASDSYNEQFF.

The chain employs TRBV29-1 and TRBJ1-4; D is possibly TRBD1 (5 bases). V gave up 6 bases and J gave up 4 bases, with 12 bases separating them. This CDR3 comprises 13 residues. Germline values: CDR1 SQVTM, CDR2 ANQGSEA. The CDR3 coding sequence is TGCAGCGTGCAGGGTGTGTTTAATGAAAAACTGTTTTTT. Protein sequence: CSVQGVFNEKLFF.

There are many counts of this clonotype. The CDR3 is CASSLGGWGLGYTF. The CDR3 DNA is TGTGCCAGCAGCTTAGGGGGATGGGGGTTGGGCTACACCTTC. The chain has TRBV7-2 and TRBJ1-2; perhaps TRBD1 as D (5 bases). Trimming removed 1 base from V and 8 bases from J, with 14 bases in between. Germline values: CDR1 SGHTA, CDR2 FQGNSA. CDR3 length: 14 amino acids.

This clonotype occurred many times. V is TRBV4-2 and J is TRBJ2-1; D remains ambiguous. The CDR3 consists of 15 residues. CDR1 is LGHNA, CDR2 YNFKEQ, per germline. V was cut by 3 bases and J by 9 bases, with 18 bases left in between. The CDR3 loop is CASSQAVGSGFEQFF. The DNA of the CDR3 is TGTGCCAGCAGCCAGGCGGTCGGGTCTGGTTTTGAGCAGTTCTTC.